The sequence of this T cell receptor (beta chain) was determined in a study of T cell responses to AZD1222 COVID-19 vaccine. TCRdb keeps only in-frame clones here, not all; method: immunoSEQ multiplex PCR. The data contain approximately 200,000 clones, about nine tenths of them singletons. The V and J ends lost 0 bases and 5 bases respectively, with 15 bases between them. The CDR3 contains 15 residues. Per germline, CDR1 SGDLS and CDR2 YYNGEE. The material was peripheral blood, obtained 28 days after the second AZD1222 dose. The receptor's source is an adult who received the AZD1222 COVID-19 vaccine. This chain connects TRBV9 to TRBJ2-7, with D possibly being TRBD2 (6 bases). The CDR3 DNA is TGTGCCAGCAGCGTAGGACGGGAGTCATACCACGAGCAGTACTTC. It translates to CASSVGRESYHEQYF.